This T cell receptor beta chain derives from a study of T cell responses to AZD1222 COVID-19 vaccine (TCRdb year 2021). In the study overall: A total of around 240 trial participants underwent TCR sequencing, of whom 200 to 220 had received two doses of AZD1222 and approximately 26 had received two doses of the MenACWY control vaccine. Trial participants were enrolled into age subgroups of 18-55, 56-69 and 70-plus years, which contained roughly 150, 30 and 60 TCR-sequenced participants, respectively.

This sample's time point label indicates: about 28 days (+/-7) after the second vaccine dose. AZD1222 recipients with second doses at about 4 weeks or about 12 weeks were pooled, because spike-specific TCR depth and breadth did not differ between schedules. Vaccinee samples were obtained from the UK trials COV001 and COV002, which included a single-blind randomized controlled phase 2/3 trial of AZD1222 (ChAdOx1 nCoV-19) in healthy adults. For TCRbeta chain sequencing, PBMC samples were collected from trial participants at day 0 and at day 28 after the second dose. The CDR3 regions of human TCRbeta chains were analyzed by immunosequencing. As for the original processing: TCRs in the repertoires were matched against a reference library of SARS-CoV-2-specific TCRs that had been generated with the MIRA antigen-specificity platform. Breadth meant the fraction of unique TCRs that were SARS-CoV-2-associated, whereas depth meant the fraction of total T cells that were SARS-CoV-2-associated. Using the MIRA data, each spike-specific TCR was mapped to the spike region that the TCR reacts to and placed in a CD4 or CD8 class. Log10-transformed breadth and depth values were compared by one-way ANOVA with Sidak's multiple comparisons tests. What TCRdb holds here is the immuneACCESS table cut down to in-frame rearrangements. Part of the clones is not present; checked against another copy, under half of the missing clones reflect an unresolved V gene, and the others are unexplained. The D gene and trimming were derived from the DNA, and the V and J assignments and clone size from that table. The table for this sample lists tens of thousands of clones; roughly 86% of them were counted only once. 2% to 3% of the sample belongs to the ten largest clones.

Of note for this clone: Its antigen has not been determined. One base away there is no much larger clone; base qualities are not given.

The research as a whole found: In the small 56-69-year group, the increase in depth fell short of significance, most likely because of low power. Most participants were white British and females outnumbered males, and the authors suggested that clonal diversity may have been underestimated. CD4 TCRs associated with the vaccine covered the entire spike protein, and the dominant responses were in regions 160-218 and 743-854. After two AZD1222 doses, spike-specific TCR breadth and depth were significantly higher than at day 0 and than in MenACWY recipients. Nearly half of unique spike-specific TCRs reportedly recognized epitopes outside regions mutated in the B.1.351 and B.1.1.7 variants. Because no day 14 peak-response samples were available, repertoires were characterized only after the peak T cell response. Only a handful of AZD1222 recipients were SARS-CoV-2 seropositive at baseline, limiting conclusions about previously exposed vaccinees.

The TCR was taken from an adult who received the AZD1222 COVID-19 vaccine. The starting material was peripheral blood, obtained 28 days after the second AZD1222 dose.

Here the CDR3 is given as CASRDSTDTQYF. DNA sequence: TGTGCCAGCAGGGACAGCACAGATACGCAGTATTTT. The chain joins TRBV6-5 to TRBJ2-3; the D gene is unclear. At the junction V is shortened by 6 bases and J by 0 bases, with 4 bases in between. Spanning cysteine to phenylalanine, the CDR3 consists of 12 amino acids. Just CDR3 DNA is preserved here, 36 bases in frame from base 1. Reading the germline V gene gives CDR1 MNHEY and CDR2 SVGAGI.